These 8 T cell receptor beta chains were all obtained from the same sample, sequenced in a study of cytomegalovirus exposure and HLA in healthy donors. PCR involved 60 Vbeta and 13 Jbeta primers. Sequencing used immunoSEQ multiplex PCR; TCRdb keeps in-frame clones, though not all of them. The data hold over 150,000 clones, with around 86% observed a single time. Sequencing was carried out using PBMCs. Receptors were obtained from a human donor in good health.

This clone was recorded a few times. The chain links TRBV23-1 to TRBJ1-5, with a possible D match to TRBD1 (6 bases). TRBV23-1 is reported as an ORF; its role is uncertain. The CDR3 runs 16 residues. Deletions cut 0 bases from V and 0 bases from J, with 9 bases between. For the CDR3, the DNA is TGCGCCAGCAGTCAATCGAACAGGGTTAGCAATCAGCCCCAGCATTTT. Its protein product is CASSQSNRVSNQPQHF.

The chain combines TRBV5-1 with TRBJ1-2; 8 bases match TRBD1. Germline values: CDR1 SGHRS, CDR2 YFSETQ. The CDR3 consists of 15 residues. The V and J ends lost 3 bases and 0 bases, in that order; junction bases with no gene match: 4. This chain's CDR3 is CASSWTGTSNYGYTF. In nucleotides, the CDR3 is TGCGCCAGCAGCTGGACAGGGACCTCTAACTATGGCTACACCTTC.

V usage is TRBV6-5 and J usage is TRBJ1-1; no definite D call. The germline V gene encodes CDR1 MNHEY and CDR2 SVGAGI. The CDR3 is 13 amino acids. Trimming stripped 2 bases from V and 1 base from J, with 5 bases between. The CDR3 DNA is TGTGCCAGCAGTTACGCGGGGAACACTGAAGCTTTCTTT. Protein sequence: CASSYAGNTEAFF.

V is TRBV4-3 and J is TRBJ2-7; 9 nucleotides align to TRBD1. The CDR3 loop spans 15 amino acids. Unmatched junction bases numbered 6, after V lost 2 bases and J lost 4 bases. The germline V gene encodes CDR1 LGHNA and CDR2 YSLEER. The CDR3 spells CASSQFRTGAYEQYF. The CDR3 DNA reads TGCGCCAGCAGCCAATTTAGGACAGGGGCTTACGAGCAGTACTTC.

DNA of the CDR3: TGTGCCAGCAGTTACTCGAAGGGCAGGGGGCCCGGGGAGCTGTTTTTT. Protein sequence: CASSYSKGRGPGELFF. The gene calls are TRBV6-5 and TRBJ2-2, with 8 positions matching TRBD1. The junction had 6 bases not matched to a gene; V was cut back by 0 bases and J by 6 bases. This CDR3 is built from 16 residues. Germline CDR1 reads MNHEY; CDR2 reads SVGAGI.

CDR3 in amino acids: CACQYRLLNQPQHF. The CDR3, as DNA: TGTGCCTGTCAGTACCGACTCCTGAATCAGCCCCAGCATTTT. The chain uses TRBV30 and TRBJ1-5; D not certain. The V gene's germline CDR1 is GTSNPN and CDR2 SVGIG (reference sequence). The CDR3 has 14 amino acids. V was clipped by 6 bases and J by 4 bases, with 16 bases between them.

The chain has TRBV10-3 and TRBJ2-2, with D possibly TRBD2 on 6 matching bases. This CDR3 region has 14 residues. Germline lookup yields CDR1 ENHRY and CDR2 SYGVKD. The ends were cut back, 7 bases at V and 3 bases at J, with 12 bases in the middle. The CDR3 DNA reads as TGTGCCATCACGGGCGGGGACGACACCGGGGAGCTGTTTTTT. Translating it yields CAITGGDDTGELFF.

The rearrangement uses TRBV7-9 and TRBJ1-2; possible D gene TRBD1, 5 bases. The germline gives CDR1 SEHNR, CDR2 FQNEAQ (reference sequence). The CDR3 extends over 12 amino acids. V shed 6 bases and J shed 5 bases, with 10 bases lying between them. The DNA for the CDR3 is TGTGCCAGCAGTCTGACAGAGTATGGCTACACCTTC. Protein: CASSLTEYGYTF.